Below are 24 T cell receptor beta chains sequenced from a single sample in a study of beta chain features in type 1 diabetes. The isolated RNA, all of it, was reverse transcribed, so expressed TCRB transcripts were what got sequenced. Profiled with immunoSEQ multiplex PCR; TCRdb holds only in-frame clones, not every one. The sample has around 300,000 clones; 14% are singletons. Material for sequencing was central memory CD4+ T cells from blood. Receptors originate from a young man in good health.

This clone was detected many times. V and J are TRBV7-6 and TRBJ2-3; no definite D call. Trimming shortened V by 1 base and J by 0 bases, and 8 bases separated the two germline ends. Germline lookup yields CDR1 SGHVS and CDR2 FNYEAQ. This CDR3 is built from 15 residues. CDR3: CASSLGGKSTDTQYF. The CDR3 DNA reads as TGTGCCAGCAGCTTAGGCGGTAAAAGCACAGATACGCAGTATTTT.

This chain uses TRBV4-2 with TRBJ2-3; TRBD2 aligns across 8 bases. The CDR3 loop spans 14 amino acids. In germline, CDR1 is LGHNA, CDR2 YNFKEQ. Trimming cost V 5 bases and J 9 bases; bases outside gene matches: 10. The CDR3 sequence is CASSWARSGGTQYF. In DNA, the CDR3 is TGTGCCAGCAGCTGGGCTCGGAGCGGGGGCACGCAGTATTTT.

The V gene is TRBV4-1, the J gene TRBJ2-7, with D maybe TRBD1 (6 bases). The CDR3 length is 17 residues. Germline lookup yields CDR1 MGHRA and CDR2 YSYEKL. V lost 1 base and J 5 bases, leaving 21 bases between the germline ends. This CDR3 is CASSQGGMQGYIHEQYF. The CDR3 nucleotides read TGCGCCAGCAGCCAAGGTGGGATGCAGGGGTATATCCACGAGCAGTACTTC.

The chain employs TRBV5-4 and TRBJ1-4, with a possible D match to TRBD1 (6 bases). V shed 4 bases and J shed 15 bases, with 16 bases lying between them. Germline CDR1 and CDR2: SGHNT and YYREEE (reference sequence). This CDR3 contains 12 residues. The CDR3 DNA reads as TGTGCCAGCAGCGACGAGGGGGAAGTAGTGTTTTTT. This encodes CASSDEGEVVFF.

The chain uses TRBV6-5 and TRBJ2-5; D is uncertain. With 7 bases removed from V and 6 bases from J, the gap between germline ends came to 15 bases. Germline V CDR1 and CDR2: MNHEY, SVGAGI. The length of the CDR3 is 13 residues. The CDR3 sequence is CASIASEAKTQYF. The CDR3 DNA reads TGTGCCAGCATCGCCTCCGAGGCAAAGACCCAGTACTTC.

This clone turned up a few times. The chain carries TRBV7-9 and TRBJ2-5; TRBD1 or TRBD2 may be the D gene (5 bases each). V lost 8 bases and J lost 5, with 6 bases in between. This CDR3 has 10 amino acids. From germline, CDR1 is SEHNR and CDR2 FQNEAQ (reference sequence). This CDR3 reads CASEGETQYF. The DNA for the CDR3 is TGTGCCAGCGAGGGGGAGACCCAGTACTTC.

This clone has just a few counts. The J gene is TRBJ1-1, the V gene TRBV29-1, with unresolved D. From germline, CDR1 is SQVTM and CDR2 ANQGSEA. The CDR3 is made up of 12 amino acids. V dropped 7 bases and J dropped 8 bases, with 17 bases sitting between them. The CDR3 region has the DNA TGCAGCGCCGGGTCTAATCCGACCGAAGCTTTCTTT. Translation gives CSAGSNPTEAFF.

There are a few counts of this clone. CDR3 nucleotide sequence: TGTGCCACCCTAGTCGGGGACACTGAAGCTTTCTTT. Encoded protein: CATLVGDTEAFF. The chain carries TRBV28 and TRBJ1-1; D gene uncertain. CDR1 and CDR2 from the germline V gene are MDHEN and SYDVKM. Trimming shortened V by 10 bases and J by 3 bases, and 12 bases separated the two germline ends. CDR3 length: 12 residues.

This clone has only a few counts. The chain combines TRBV5-4 with TRBJ2-7; no clear D. Trimming left V 3 bases short and J 3 bases short, with 16 bases between. The CDR3 totals 15 residues. The germline V gene encodes CDR1 SGHNT and CDR2 YYREEE (reference sequence). Here the CDR3 reads CASSSQLQLGYEQYV. CDR3 sequence (DNA): TGTGCCAGCAGCTCCCAACTACAACTCGGCTACGAGCAGTACGTC.

This rearrangement joins TRBV5-1 to TRBJ1-4; D is possibly TRBD1 (5 bases). The V and J ends lost 5 bases and 1 base respectively, with 12 bases between them. CDR3 length: 15 residues. Looked up from germline, CDR1 is SGHRS and CDR2 is YFSETQ. The CDR3 DNA reads as TGCGCCAGCAGACCACGGGGGGGAACTAATGAAAAACTGTTTTTT. Encoded protein: CASRPRGGTNEKLFF.

The CDR3 DNA reads as TGCGCCAGCAGCCAAGCCCCTGCCCGAACTACCGGGGAGCTGTTTTTT. Protein sequence: CASSQAPARTTGELFF. The rearrangement joins TRBV4-3 to TRBJ2-2; D remains ambiguous. Germline CDR1 LGHNA, CDR2 YSLEER. This CDR3 contains 16 residues. V lost 1 base and J 5 bases, leaving 14 bases between the germline ends.

There are a few counts of this clone. Other nucleotide sequences from this sample produce the same CDR3. V gene TRBV18 combines with J gene TRBJ2-4; D not certain. Trimming took 2 bases from V and 1 from J, leaving 6 bases between them. The length of the CDR3 is 14 residues. Germline CDR1 is KGHSH and CDR2 is LQKENI. CDR3 protein: CASSPGVAKNIQYF. CDR3 in DNA: TGTGCCAGCTCACCAGGCGTGGCCAAAAACATTCAGTACTTC.

This chain joins TRBV7-6 and TRBJ2-1; 7 bases align to TRBD2. The CDR3 contains 16 residues. CDR1 is SGHVS and CDR2 is FNYEAQ in the germline V gene. Unmatched junction bases numbered 5, after V lost 3 bases and J lost 0 bases. For the CDR3, the DNA is TGTGCCAGCAGCTTCGAACTAGCGCGCTCCTACAATGAGCAGTTCTTC. This gives the protein CASSFELARSYNEQFF.

The V call is TRBV2, the J call TRBJ2-1, with D possibly matching TRBD2 (6 bases). Germline loops: CDR1 SNHLY, CDR2 FYNNEI. This CDR3 is built from 12 residues. V was clipped by 2 bases and J by 10 bases, with 9 bases between them. Written as DNA, the CDR3 is TGTGCCAGCAGTGAACTAGCGCGCGAGCAGTTCTTC. Its protein is CASSELAREQFF.

Details on this clone: Just one base apart from a much larger clone, this may be a read error. The genes are TRBV11-3 and TRBJ2-1, with TRBD2 identical over 9 bases. Trimming at V came to 5 bases and at J to 4 bases, leaving 3 bases not matched to a gene. In germline, CDR1 is SGHNT, CDR2 YENEEA. The CDR3 is 14 residues long. CDR3 in amino acids: CASSATSGYNEQFF. CDR3 coding DNA: TGTGCCAGCAGCGCGACTAGCGGATACAATGAGCAGTTCTTC.

V gene TRBV5-4 combines with J gene TRBJ1-2, with D maybe TRBD1 (5 bases). V dropped 4 bases and J dropped 6 bases, with 16 bases sitting between them. The CDR3 contains 14 residues. Looked up from germline, CDR1 is SGHNT and CDR2 is YYREEE (reference sequence). In DNA, the CDR3 is TGTGCCAGCAGCCAAGGCGCAGGGAGGGATGGCTACACCTTC. Its translation: CASSQGAGRDGYTF. The whole variable domain, remainder taken from reference TRBV5-4 and TRBJ1-2, is ETGVTQSPTHLIKTRGQQVTLRCSSQSGHNTVSWYQQALGQGPQFIFQYYREEENGRGNFPPRFSGLQFPNYSSELNVNALELDDSALYLCASSQGAGRDGYTFGSGTRLTVV.

The chain combines TRBV6-1 with TRBJ1-5; D is unresolved. The CDR3 length is 13 residues. CDR1 is MNHNS and CDR2 is SASEGT in the germline V gene. V lost 8 bases to trimming and J lost 5 bases, with 13 bases between them. As DNA, the CDR3 is TGTGCCAGCGGAACAGTACGGCATCAGCCCCAGCATTTT. Encoded protein: CASGTVRHQPQHF.

The CDR3 spells CASSSPGRAVEQFF. CDR3 DNA sequence: TGTGCCAGCAGCTCCCCGGGACGAGCCGTGGAGCAGTTCTTC. The chain carries TRBV7-9 and TRBJ2-1, with D tentatively TRBD1 or TRBD2 (5 bases each). With 4 bases removed from V and 10 bases from J, the gap between germline ends came to 17 bases. Germline values: CDR1 SEHNR, CDR2 FQNEAQ (reference sequence). This CDR3 has 14 residues.

This clone has only a few counts. V and J are TRBV19 and TRBJ2-3, with 8 positions matching TRBD2. The V gene's germline CDR1 is LNHDA and CDR2 SQIVND (reference sequence). V lost 7 bases, J lost 6 bases, and 6 bases stayed unmatched. This CDR3 is built from 13 residues. The CDR3 nucleotides are TGTGCCAGTAAGCCGGGAGGGGGGGATACGCAGTATTTT. Its translation is CASKPGGGDTQYF. The whole variable domain, remainder taken from reference TRBV19 and TRBJ2-3, is DGGITQSPKYLFRKEGQNVTLSCEQNLNHDAMYWYRQDPGQGLRLIYYSQIVNDFQKGDIAEGYSVSREKKESFPLTVTSAQKNPTAFYLCASKPGGGDTQYFGPGTRLTVL.

The V call is TRBV7-2, the J call TRBJ1-2; 9 nucleotides match TRBD1. Germline CDR1 is SGHTA and CDR2 is FQGNSA. There are 16 residues in the CDR3. J was trimmed by 4 bases and V by 1 base; bases with no gene match: 7. The DNA for the CDR3 is TGTGCCAGCAGCTTAGGGGGCCCGGGACAGGGCTATGGCTACACCTTC. Translation: CASSLGGPGQGYGYTF.

V gene TRBV4-2 combines with J gene TRBJ1-2; D is unresolved. This CDR3 is 14 amino acids long. Germline V gives CDR1 LGHNA, CDR2 YNFKEQ. V lost 0 bases to trimming and J lost 3 bases, with 8 bases between them. CDR3 DNA sequence: TGTGCCAGCAGCCAAGATCGAGTGGACTATGGCTACACCTTC. Protein: CASSQDRVDYGYTF.

This chain joins TRBV27 and TRBJ2-1; tentatively, D is TRBD2 (5 bases). The CDR3 is 18 residues long. CDR1 is MNHEY, CDR2 SMNVEV, per germline (reference sequence). Trimming shortened V by 2 bases and J by 1 base, and 18 bases separated the two germline ends. The CDR3 loop reads CASSLKLPITGSYNEQFF. For the CDR3, the DNA is TGTGCCAGCAGTTTAAAGTTGCCAATTACGGGGTCCTACAATGAGCAGTTCTTC.

This clone has a single count. The V and J genes are TRBV5-6 and TRBJ1-3; D is perhaps TRBD1 (5 bases). Per germline, CDR1 SGHDT and CDR2 YYEEEE. V gave up 4 bases and J gave up 5 bases, with 7 bases separating them. CDR3 length equals 12 residues. The CDR3 DNA follows: TGTGCCAGCAGCCGGGGACGAAACACCATATATTTT. Translation gives CASSRGRNTIYF.

This chain links TRBV19 with TRBJ1-2; no reliable D call. The length of the CDR3 is 12 residues. Trimming pared 3 bases from V and 8 bases from J, leaving 10 bases between. Germline V gives CDR1 LNHDA, CDR2 SQIVND (reference sequence). The CDR3 protein is CASSMIGRGYTF. The CDR3 DNA reads as TGTGCCAGTAGTATGATCGGAAGAGGCTACACCTTC.